These 9 T cell receptor beta chains share one sample of origin, sequenced in a study of immune characterization of retroperitoneal liposarcoma. TCRdb independently ran MiXCR on the PCR reads; one entry per CDR3 protein. The sample includes roughly 4,600 distinct CDR3 sequences, about 32% of them seen just once. The source material was tumor tissue. Receptor source: a male donor with retroperitoneal liposarcoma.

This clonotype is labeled medium-sized (0.01 to 0.1%). A much larger clone is a single base away; this may be a read error. V gene TRBV6-1 combines with J gene TRBJ2-1; D gene ambiguous. With 7 bases removed from V and 13 bases from J, the gap between germline ends came to 23 bases. There are 14 residues in the CDR3. Germline V gene data show CDR1 as MNHNS and CDR2 as SASEGT. This CDR3 reads CASTATRATKTQFF. CDR3 nucleotide sequence: TGTGCCAGCACCGCCACCCGGGCCACCAAGACCCAGTTCTTC.

This clonotype came up a few times. The chain uses TRBV6-1 and TRBJ2-3; 11 bases are shared with TRBD1. Losses at the gene ends were 2 bases for V and 3 bases for J; bases not matched to a gene: 4. The CDR3 extends over 16 amino acids. Germline CDR1 and CDR2: MNHNS and SASEGT. The CDR3 reads CASSEWGTGGTDTQYF. The DNA for the CDR3 is TGTGCCAGCAGTGAATGGGGGACAGGGGGGACAGATACGCAGTATTTT.

The V and J genes are TRBV7-2 and TRBJ2-5; the match to TRBD2 covers 10 bases. The J call may be in error: the DNA end matches TRBJ2-1 better. Germline assignment: CDR1 SGHTA and CDR2 FQGNSA. The CDR3 contains 14 residues. The CDR3, as DNA: TGTGCCAGCAGCTTACTAGCGGGGGCCTACGAGCAGTTCTTC. Protein sequence: CASSLLAGAYEQFF.

The genes are TRBV20-1 and TRBJ2-7; perhaps TRBD2 as D (7 bases). The CDR3 has 15 residues. The V gene lost 4 bases and the J gene lost 1 base, with 17 bases spanning the gap. Germline values: CDR1 DFQATT, CDR2 SNEGSKA (reference sequence). In nucleotides, the CDR3 is TGCAGTGCTACCCCCTGGGGGCGGGGGTCCTACGAGCAGTACTTC. Its translation is CSATPWGRGSYEQYF.

The CDR3: CASRDRRNTEAFF. CDR3 coding DNA: TGTGCCAGCCGGGACAGAAGGAACACTGAAGCTTTCTTT. The chain has TRBV6-2 or TRBV6-3 and TRBJ1-1; 7 bases are shared with TRBD1. Losses at the gene ends were 8 bases for V and 1 base for J; bases not matched to a gene: 4. The CDR3 runs 13 residues. Germline V CDR1 and CDR2: MNHEY, SVGEGT.

This clonotype was counted only a few times. CDR3 in amino acids: CASRPEAGVTNEQFF. The CDR3 DNA follows: TGTGCCAGCAGACCTGAAGCGGGAGTAACAAATGAGCAGTTCTTC. This sequence joins TRBV6-1 and TRBJ2-1; 8 bases agree with TRBD2. The CDR3 has 15 residues. J lost 7 bases, V lost 6 bases, and 11 bases had no gene match. Per the germline V gene, CDR1 is MNHNS and CDR2 is SASEGT.

The chain carries TRBV4-1 and TRBJ2-1; D tentatively fits TRBD1 or TRBD2 (6 bases each). The DNA end is a closer match to TRBJ2-7, so the J assignment may be wrong. Germline V gives CDR1 MGHRA, CDR2 YSYEKL. The CDR3 loop spans 14 amino acids. The CDR3 DNA follows: TGCGCCAGCAGAGGCCGGGGGCGACTCAATGAGCAGTACTTC. Encoded protein: CASRGRGRLNEQYF.

V and J are TRBV6-2 or TRBV6-3 and TRBJ2-5; 8 bases are a match to TRBD2. Trimming cost V 4 bases and J 7 bases; bases outside gene matches: 8. Germline assignment: CDR1 MNHEY and CDR2 SVGEGT. The CDR3 covers 14 residues. CDR3 residues: CASSSPGLVGTQYF. DNA for the CDR3: TGTGCCAGCAGTTCTCCGGGACTAGTTGGGACCCAGTACTTC.

This clonotype is judged large. The chain links TRBV7-8 to TRBJ2-5; D ambiguous. V shed 5 bases and J shed 4 bases, with 20 bases lying between them. Germline V gives CDR1 SGHVS, CDR2 FQNEAQ. The CDR3 is 16 amino acids. The CDR3 loop is CASSPEVINRGETQYF. CDR3 in DNA: TGTGCCAGCAGCCCAGAGGTTATCAACAGAGGAGAGACCCAGTACTTC. The full variable domain, completed using reference TRBV7-8 and TRBJ2-5, is GAGVSQSPRYKVAKRGQDVALRCDPISGHVSLFWYQQALGQGPEFLTYFQNEAQLDKSGLPSDRFFAERPEGSVSTLKIQRTQQEDSAVYLCASSPEVINRGETQYFGPGTRLLVL.